These 31 T cell receptor beta chains were sequenced from one sample in a study of T cells in localized non-small cell lung cancer. This table comes from immunoSEQ multiplex PCR, and its TCRdb copy is limited to in-frame clones, with some not included. This sample has 20,000 to 30,000 clones, with 86% found just once. The starting material was peripheral blood, obtained before any cancer treatment. The receptor source for this set is a woman aged 35 to 69 with stage I lung adenocarcinoma.

The chain recombines TRBV2 with TRBJ1-6, with TRBD1 matching 10 bases. V dropped 7 bases and J dropped 9; count of bases not matched to a gene: 6. The CDR3 length is 14 residues. CDR1 and CDR2 from the germline V gene are SNHLY and FYNNEI. DNA for the CDR3: TGTGCCAGCATATTGGACAGGGGGTTTTCACCCCTCCACTTT. Translated: CASILDRGFSPLHF.

This sequence joins TRBV25-1 and TRBJ1-4, with D hard to call. V shed 3 bases and J shed 4 bases, with 15 bases lying between them. The CDR3 spans 16 residues. Germline loops: CDR1 MGHDK, CDR2 SYGVNS. The CDR3 sequence is CASSDVGGSINEKLFF. The CDR3 DNA reads TGTGCCAGCAGTGACGTGGGTGGCAGCATTAATGAAAAACTGTTTTTT. Full variable domain (outside the CDR3, taken from reference TRBV25-1 and TRBJ1-4): EADIYQTPRYLVIGTGKKITLECSQTMGHDKMYWYQQDPGMELHLIHYSYGVNSTEKGDLSSESTVSRIRTEHFPLTLESARPSHTSQYLCASSDVGGSINEKLFFGSGTQLSVL.

The chain couples TRBV6-1 to TRBJ2-1, with 12 bases that match TRBD2. Looked up from germline, CDR1 is MNHNS and CDR2 is SASEGT. CDR3 length: 15 amino acids. The V and J ends lost 4 bases and 6 bases, in that order; junction bases with no gene match: 4. The CDR3 DNA reads TGTGCCAGCAGTGGGACTAGCGGGACCGTCAATGAGCAGTTCTTC. Its translation is CASSGTSGTVNEQFF.

V gene TRBV19 combines with J gene TRBJ1-2; maybe TRBD1 (5 bases). Per the germline V gene, CDR1 is LNHDA and CDR2 is SQIVND (reference sequence). V lost 6 bases and J lost 7, with 9 bases in between. CDR3 size: 11 residues. CDR3 residues: CASSVGVGYTF. The DNA for the CDR3 is TGTGCCAGTAGCGTGGGGGTTGGCTACACCTTC.

The sample holds a few counts of this clone. The chain recombines TRBV29-1 with TRBJ2-7, with 8 nucleotides matching TRBD1. Trimming at V came to 6 bases and at J to 8 bases, leaving 6 bases not matched to a gene. Germline V gene sequence: CDR1 SQVTM, CDR2 ANQGSEA. This CDR3 has 11 residues. The CDR3 sequence is CSVLQGVKQYF. DNA for the CDR3: TGCAGCGTACTACAGGGGGTTAAGCAGTACTTC.

This rearrangement joins TRBV4-1 to TRBJ1-1, with D perhaps matching TRBD1 (5 bases). Deletions cut 0 bases from V and 5 bases from J, with 19 bases between. The CDR3 contains 17 residues. CDR1 MGHRA and CDR2 YSYEKL come from the germline V gene. Here the CDR3 DNA reads TGCGCCAGCAGCCAAGAGGGGGGGATGAGGGAGTGGACTGAAGCTTTCTTT. Its protein product is CASSQEGGMREWTEAFF.

The chain employs TRBV2 and TRBJ1-3; 8 nucleotides line up with TRBD1. The junction had 3 bases not matched to a gene; V was cut back by 4 bases and J by 4 bases. The V gene's germline CDR1 is SNHLY and CDR2 FYNNEI. There are 14 residues in the CDR3. As DNA, the CDR3 is TGTGCCAGCAGTGGGACAGGGCCAGGAAACACCATATATTTT. This translates into CASSGTGPGNTIYF.

This chain joins TRBV11-2 and TRBJ2-7; D is possibly TRBD1 or TRBD2 (5 bases each). This CDR3 has 12 residues. The V end was cut by 1 base, the J end by 6 bases, with 7 bases between. Germline lookup yields CDR1 SGHAT and CDR2 FQNNGV. The CDR3 sequence: CASSLAGSEQYF. The DNA of the CDR3 is TGTGCCAGCAGCTTAGCAGGGAGCGAGCAGTACTTC.

The chain carries TRBV27 and TRBJ1-5; 10 bases align to TRBD1. The CDR3 runs 15 residues. Germline trimming cut 6 bases from V and 5 bases from J; bases unmatched to any gene: 7. Germline CDR1 reads MNHEY; CDR2 reads SMNVEV (reference sequence). The CDR3: CASRSGDRGYQPQHF. The CDR3 nucleotides are TGTGCCAGCAGGAGCGGGGACAGGGGTTATCAGCCCCAGCATTTT.

The CDR3 bases are TGTGCCAGTAGTGATACAGGGTCAACAGATACGCAGTATTTT. Translation: CASSDTGSTDTQYF. J is TRBJ2-3 and V is TRBV19; D perhaps matches TRBD1 (6 bases). Germline CDR1 LNHDA, CDR2 SQIVND (reference sequence). The CDR3 is made up of 14 amino acids. V lost 5 bases to trimming and J lost 3 bases, with 12 bases between them.

Details on this clone: The sample contains more than one DNA sequence encoding this CDR3. The rearrangement uses TRBV28 and TRBJ1-5, with no clear D. V lost 6 bases to trimming and J lost 3 bases, with 12 bases between them. The CDR3 has 14 amino acids. Germline lookup yields CDR1 MDHEN and CDR2 SYDVKM. The CDR3 here is CASSSGRINQPQHF. The CDR3, as DNA: TGTGCCAGCAGCTCCGGCCGGATCAATCAGCCCCAGCATTTT.

The V and J genes are TRBV14 and TRBJ2-3, with D maybe TRBD1 (6 bases). V gave up 4 bases and J gave up 6 bases, with 17 bases separating them. The germline gives CDR1 SGHDN, CDR2 FVKESK. The CDR3 consists of 15 residues. The CDR3 is CASSRLTETGDTQYF. In nucleotides, the CDR3 is TGTGCCAGCAGCCGACTGACAGAAACAGGGGATACGCAGTATTTT. Full variable domain (outside the CDR3, taken from reference TRBV14 and TRBJ2-3): EAGVTQFPSHSVIEKGQTVTLRCDPISGHDNLYWYRRVMGKEIKFLLHFVKESKQDESGMPNNRFLAERTGGTYSTLKVQPAELEDSGVYFCASSRLTETGDTQYFGPGTRLTVL.

V is TRBV7-8 and J is TRBJ1-2, with D perhaps matching TRBD1 (6 bases). This CDR3 comprises 14 residues. CDR1 is SGHVS and CDR2 is FQNEAQ in the germline V gene. Trimming shortened V by 5 bases and J by 6 bases, and 16 bases separated the two germline ends. The CDR3 here is CASSLQGPSDGYTF. The CDR3 DNA reads TGTGCCAGCAGCCTACAGGGACCCAGCGATGGCTACACCTTC.

The CDR3 DNA follows: TGTGCCTGGAGTGCTTTCGGTTCGAACCGCCACGAGCAGTACTTC. It is translated as CAWSAFGSNRHEQYF. The chain is built from TRBV30 and TRBJ2-7; D remains ambiguous. Deletions cut 1 base from V and 5 bases from J, with 18 bases between. CDR3 length: 15 residues. Germline CDR1 reads GTSNPN; CDR2 reads SVGIG (reference sequence). The variable domain in full, completed from reference TRBV30 and TRBJ2-7, reads SQTIHQWPATLVQPVGSPLSLECTVEGTSNPNLYWYRQAAGRGLQLLFYSVGIGQISSEVPQNLSASRPQDRQFILSSKKLLLSDSGFYLCAWSAFGSNRHEQYFGPGTRLTVT.

The V and J genes are TRBV10-3 and TRBJ1-5, with D perhaps TRBD1 (5 bases). The V gene's germline CDR1 is ENHRY and CDR2 SYGVKD. The ends were cut back, 6 bases at V and 7 bases at J, with 16 bases in the middle. This CDR3 is 14 amino acids long. The chain's CDR3 is CAIRSSPGEQPQHF. The CDR3 DNA is TGTGCCATCAGGAGTTCACCGGGGGAGCAGCCCCAGCATTTT.

The chain recombines TRBV7-8 with TRBJ1-4, with 9 positions matching TRBD1. The V gene end was trimmed by 8 bases and the J gene end by 7 bases; junction bases not matched to a gene: 8. The length of the CDR3 is 14 residues. Germline CDR1 SGHVS, CDR2 FQNEAQ. The CDR3 DNA is TGTGCCAGCTCTCCTTCGGACAGGGGTGAAAAACTGTTTTTT. Translating it yields CASSPSDRGEKLFF.

The rearrangement uses TRBV27 and TRBJ2-7, with TRBD2 identical over 8 bases. Looked up from germline, CDR1 is MNHEY and CDR2 is SMNVEV (reference sequence). Trimming took 10 bases from V and 7 from J; bases not matched to a gene: 12. This CDR3 has 13 residues. The CDR3 protein is CATSGGGLGEQYF. DNA of the CDR3: TGTGCCACCTCCGGCGGGGGGCTGGGAGAGCAGTACTTC.

The chain couples TRBV6-5 to TRBJ1-6; D is ambiguous. Germline values: CDR1 MNHEY, CDR2 SVGAGI. The V gene lost 2 bases and the J gene lost 7 bases, with 3 bases spanning the gap. This CDR3 spans 12 amino acids. This CDR3 reads CASSYNNSPLHF. For the CDR3, the DNA is TGTGCCAGCAGTTACAACAATTCACCCCTCCACTTT.

A single count supports this clone. J is TRBJ2-2 and V is TRBV15; D gene ambiguous. This CDR3 spans 15 amino acids. The V end was cut by 1 base, the J end by 1 base, with 7 bases between. Germline V gene lookup returns CDR1 LNHNV and CDR2 YYDKDF (reference sequence). The DNA of the CDR3 is TGTGCCACCAGCAGAGCCCGGCGGAACACCGGGGAGCTGTTTTTT. Its protein is CATSRARRNTGELFF.

V is TRBV2 and J is TRBJ2-7; 7 positions match TRBD1. The trim removed 5 bases at V and 3 bases at J, leaving 4 bases unmatched. This CDR3 contains 13 residues. Germline V lookup: CDR1 SNHLY, CDR2 FYNNEI. The CDR3 sequence: CASSRDSLYEQYF. The DNA for the CDR3 is TGTGCCAGCAGTCGGGACAGTCTCTACGAGCAGTACTTC.

The V gene is TRBV6-5, the J gene TRBJ2-5; possibly TRBD1 for D (6 bases). The germline V gene encodes CDR1 MNHEY and CDR2 SVGAGI. This CDR3 has 14 amino acids. V lost 4 bases and J 3 bases, leaving 12 bases between the germline ends. DNA for the CDR3: TGTGCCAGCAGTTCTTGGGGGCGGGAAGAGACCCAGTACTTC. Protein: CASSSWGREETQYF.

The J gene is TRBJ1-1, the V gene TRBV27; the D gene is possibly TRBD1 (5 bases). CDR1 and CDR2 from the germline V gene are MNHEY and SMNVEV (reference sequence). V gave up 7 bases and J gave up 2 bases, with 14 bases separating them. The CDR3 is made up of 14 amino acids. CDR3 sequence (DNA): TGTGCCAGCAACCTCGGGGGACCCAACACTGAAGCTTTCTTT. Translated: CASNLGGPNTEAFF.

The chain couples TRBV29-1 to TRBJ1-2; weak D call: TRBD1 (5 bases). Germline V lookup: CDR1 SQVTM, CDR2 ANQGSEA. The CDR3 covers 12 residues. Deletions cut 6 bases from V and 7 bases from J, with 15 bases between. The CDR3 nucleotides are TGCAGCGTCCCCGAGGGGTTCGGTGGCTACACCTTC. Translating it yields CSVPEGFGGYTF.

The V and J genes are TRBV7-9 and TRBJ1-1; D gene uncertain. Germline loops: CDR1 SEHNR, CDR2 FQNEAQ (reference sequence). V lost 4 bases and J 7 bases, leaving 13 bases between the germline ends. CDR3 length equals 13 residues. The CDR3 sequence: CASSSTHGGEAFF. The CDR3 bases are TGTGCCAGCAGCTCCACCCATGGAGGTGAAGCTTTCTTT.

The chain employs TRBV14 and TRBJ2-3; D is perhaps TRBD2 (6 bases). Trimming took 0 bases from V and 0 from J, leaving 13 bases between them. The CDR3 covers 17 residues. The germline CDR1 and CDR2 sequences are SGHDN and FVKESK. The CDR3 is CASSQDFGGASTDTQYF. For the CDR3, the DNA is TGTGCCAGCAGCCAAGATTTCGGGGGTGCTAGCACAGATACGCAGTATTTT.

The chain joins TRBV6-5 to TRBJ1-2; no clear D. This CDR3 region has 14 residues. V lost 3 bases and J lost 0, with 8 bases in between. The germline V gene encodes CDR1 MNHEY and CDR2 SVGAGI. The CDR3 DNA reads TGTGCCAGCAGTTATCGGTTGACTAACTATGGCTACACCTTC. As protein: CASSYRLTNYGYTF.

This chain connects TRBV14 to TRBJ1-6; D remains ambiguous. Trimming removed 0 bases from V and 8 bases from J, with 5 bases in between. This CDR3 contains 13 residues. The V gene's germline CDR1 is SGHDN and CDR2 FVKESK. CDR3 region: CASSQDRYSPLHF. Written as DNA, the CDR3 is TGTGCCAGCAGCCAAGATAGATATTCACCCCTCCACTTT.

This clone has just one count. The CDR3 bases are TGTGCCAGCAGCTTAGATCGACAGGGGAGGGACTCACCCCTCCACTTT. It encodes CASSLDRQGRDSPLHF. The chain couples TRBV11-3 to TRBJ1-6; 8 nucleotides line up with TRBD1. Germline values: CDR1 SGHNT, CDR2 YENEEA. The V segment lost 0 bases and the J segment 10 bases; nucleotides outside the gene matches: 8. This CDR3 region has 16 residues.

V and J are TRBV29-1 and TRBJ2-5; D unresolved. The CDR3 has 13 residues. V was clipped by 2 bases and J by 4 bases, with 11 bases between them. Per the germline V gene, CDR1 is SQVTM and CDR2 is ANQGSEA. The CDR3 sequence: CSVESNRLETQYF. CDR3 nucleotide sequence: TGCAGCGTTGAATCCAATCGGCTAGAGACCCAGTACTTC.

V is TRBV6-6 and J is TRBJ2-7, with D hard to call. V shed 5 bases and J shed 0 bases, with 11 bases lying between them. Germline assignment: CDR1 MNHNY and CDR2 SVGAGI (reference sequence). The CDR3 extends over 14 amino acids. CDR3 in DNA: TGTGCCAGCAGTCGGACGCCGGTCTCCTACGAGCAGTACTTC. Amino acid sequence: CASSRTPVSYEQYF.

This chain uses TRBV19 with TRBJ1-5; no reliable D call. The V gene's germline CDR1 is LNHDA and CDR2 SQIVND (reference sequence). This CDR3 region has 14 residues. Trimming pared 1 base from V and 0 bases from J, leaving 4 bases between. In DNA form, the CDR3 reads TGTGCCAGTAGTATAGTCGATAGCAATCAGCCCCAGCATTTT. Residues: CASSIVDSNQPQHF.